This TCR beta chain was recorded in a study of patients and donors after allogeneic stem cell transplantation. TCRdb redid the calling of the RT-PCR reads with MiXCR, one entry per CDR3 protein. The sample lists about a million distinct CDR3 sequences, 15% to 20% seen once, with 6% in the top ten. V was shortened by 1 base and J by 2 bases, with 12 bases between the two germline ends. This CDR3 has 16 amino acids. Germline CDR1 reads LGHNA; CDR2 reads YSLEER. The sample comprised blood, either unsorted or a sorted T cell fraction (not recorded which). The TCR was taken from a human donor who was either an allogeneic HSCT recipient or a stem cell or donor lymphocyte infusion donor (not recorded which). It is not recorded whose cells these are; they may come from a transplant donor. This chain links TRBV4-3 with TRBJ1-3; possible D gene TRBD1, 6 bases. The CDR3 DNA sequence: TGCGCCAGCAGCCAAGTAGGGGGAAGGGCTGGAAACACCATATATTTT. It codes for CASSQVGGRAGNTIYF.